A selection of T cell receptor beta chains follows, all from one sample in a study of cytomegalovirus exposure and HLA in healthy donors. Sequencing used immunoSEQ multiplex PCR; TCRdb keeps in-frame clones, though not all of them. The data contain 150,000 or so clones, approximately 79% of them seen just once; the ten biggest clones take up approximately 4.3%. Sequenced input: PBMCs. Every receptor here comes from a man aged 18 to 29 in good health and CMV-seropositive. Both conserved end residues are part of each CDR3. Each record gives: V gene, D gene, clone size, CDR3 protein. A D gene is named only where the DNA matches it firmly. Clone size, where shown, is once, few, many, or a class for clones that have expanded.

TRBV7-2	NA	NA	CASSSPLEASYGYTF
TRBV7-9	NA	NA	CASTLEETQYF
TRBV6-5	NA	NA	CASSYSGGADYNEQFF
TRBV19	TRBD1	NA	CASSIFGDRGASYNSPLHF
TRBV13	TRBD1	few	CASSPGTGAYEQYF
TRBV4-2	NA	few	CASSQKGNYNSPLHF
TRBV29-1	TRBD1	NA	CSVRQGVHTQYF
TRBV6-5	NA	NA	CASRFAGSRTEAFF
TRBV5-6	NA	NA	CASSLEARAYEQYF
TRBV2	NA	once	CASSEQITVNEQFF
TRBV10-2	TRBD1	NA	CASSRTDRENEQFF
TRBV6-5	TRBD1	NA	CASSRGQGHEQYF
TRBV5-1	TRBD1	NA	CASSSRGSTGELFF
TRBV9	TRBD2	once	CASSAGAGGASYEQYF
TRBV7-3	NA	NA	CASGVLPGEQYF
TRBV15	NA	few	CATSSADRGAEAFF
TRBV7-9	NA	NA	CASSPRSYEQYF
TRBV7-9	NA	NA	CSSSLEPGAAFF
TRBV12-5	TRBD1	NA	CASARGDRATDTQYF
TRBV9	NA	NA	CASSQGGAGETQYF